This T cell receptor (beta chain) was recovered during a study of T cells in Graves' hyperthyroidism and ophthalmopathy. Regarding the study as a whole: Ophthalmopathy was model-predicted a median approximately 6.4 months pre-onset.

Details on this clonotype: As yet, its antigen is unknown.

For the diagnoses, clinical symptoms, serum thyroxine and TRAb, thyroid ultrasound and orbital computed tomography were used. PBMCs were collected from a roughly 10 ml volume of fresh peripheral blood. RNA transcripts were the template for amplifying TCR beta CDR3 regions. TCR CDR3 regions were first amplified by RT-PCR with HTBI primers. TCRdb ran MiXCR on the multiplex PCR reads and lists one entry per CDR3 protein. The sample gives hundreds of thousands of distinct CDR3 sequences, less than 25% of which show up once; more than 30% is in the top ten. The CDR3 length is 17 residues. Germline loops: CDR1 SGDLS, CDR2 YYNGEE. J gave up 5 bases and V 4 bases, and 14 bases lay outside the gene matches.

This clonotype was sampled from a man younger than 40 with Graves' ophthalmopathy. The sequenced sample consisted of blood. V is TRBV9 and J is TRBJ1-2, with 10 bases that match TRBD1. For the CDR3, the DNA is TGTGCCAGCAGCTCCTCGACAGGGGGCCATACCGCTTATGGCTACACCTTC. Amino acid sequence: CASSSSTGGHTAYGYTF.